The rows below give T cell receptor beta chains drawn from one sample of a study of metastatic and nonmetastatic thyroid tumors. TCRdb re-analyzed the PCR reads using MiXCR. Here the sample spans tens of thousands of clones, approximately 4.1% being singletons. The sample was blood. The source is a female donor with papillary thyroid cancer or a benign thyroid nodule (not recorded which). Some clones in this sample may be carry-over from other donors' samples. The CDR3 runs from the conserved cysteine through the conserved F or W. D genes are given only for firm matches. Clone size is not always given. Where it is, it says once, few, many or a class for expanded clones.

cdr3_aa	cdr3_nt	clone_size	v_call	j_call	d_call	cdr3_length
CASSLAGQMNTEAFF	TGTGCCAGCAGCTTAGCGGGACAAATGAACACTGAAGCTTTCTTT	many	TRBV7-2	TRBJ1-1	-	15
CASTAIDYTDTQYF	TGTGCCAGCACGGCTATCGATTACACAGATACGCAGTATTTT	few	TRBV6-2/TRBV6-3	TRBJ2-3	-	14
CASRLASGIYEQYF	TGTGCCAGCAGGTTGGCTAGCGGGATCTACGAGCAGTACTTC	many	TRBV6-2/TRBV6-3	TRBJ2-7	TRBD2	14
CASSGRGRALGNEQFF	TGTGCCAGCAGCGGAAGGGGGAGGGCCCTCGGGAATGAGCAGTTCTTC	-	TRBV5-4	TRBJ2-1	-	16
CASSWDTQYF	TGTGCCAGCAGTTGGGATACGCAGTATTTT	many	TRBV12-3/TRBV12-4	TRBJ2-3	-	10
CASISSGANVLTF	TGTGCCAGCATAAGCTCTGGGGCCAACGTCCTGACTTTC	-	TRBV6-2/TRBV6-3	TRBJ2-6	-	13
CSGSRSSSTDTQYF	TGCAGCGGATCACGTTCCTCTAGCACAGATACGCAGTATTTT	few	TRBV29-1	TRBJ2-3	-	14
CASSSTGVAGAFF	TGCGCCAGCAGCTCGACAGGGGTAGCGGGAGCTTTCTTT	many	TRBV5-1	TRBJ1-1	TRBD1	13
CAISEEHEQFF	TGTGCCATCAGTGAGGAGCATGAGCAGTTCTTC	many	TRBV10-3	TRBJ2-1	-	11
CASSEGLAGGPFYNEQFF	TGTGCCAGCAGTGAAGGACTAGCGGGAGGTCCTTTCTACAATGAGCAGTTCTTC	many	TRBV6-4	TRBJ2-1	TRBD2	18
CASSPRTVTGELFF	TGTGCCAGCAGCCCTAGGACGGTCACCGGGGAGCTGTTTTTT	-	TRBV7-2	TRBJ2-2	-	14
CASHPDSSYNEQFF	TGTGCCAGCCACCCTGACAGCTCCTACAATGAGCAGTTCTTC	many	TRBV27	TRBJ2-1	-	14
CASSRDPGGDEQFF	TGTGCCAGCAGCCGGGACCCGGGGGGCGATGAGCAGTTCTTC	many	TRBV5-4	TRBJ2-1	-	14
CSVGGTRDSSSYNEQFF	TGCAGCGTTGGCGGGACACGGGACTCAAGCTCCTACAATGAGCAGTTCTTC	many	TRBV29-1	TRBJ2-1	-	17
CASSGGTGNSYNEQFF	TGTGCCAGTAGCGGGGGGACGGGAAACTCCTACAATGAGCAGTTCTTC	many	TRBV19	TRBJ2-1	TRBD2	16
CASSLISTGELFF	TGTGCCAGCAGCTTAATTTCCACCGGGGAGCTGTTTTTT	many	TRBV7-2	TRBJ2-2	-	13
CASSQVLSGTQYF	TGTGCCAGCAGCCAAGTACTAAGCGGGACCCAGTACTTC	many	TRBV14	TRBJ2-5	-	13
CSASKGFEVNTEAFF	TGCAGTGCTAGCAAGGGGTTCGAGGTAAACACTGAAGCTTTCTTT	many	TRBV20-1	TRBJ1-1	-	15
CASSAGGESTGELFF	TGTGCCAGCAGTGCAGGGGGCGAGAGCACCGGGGAGCTGTTTTTT	many	TRBV2	TRBJ2-2	TRBD1	15
CASSRPAGAVEQYF	TGTGCCAGCAGTAGACCGGCAGGGGCCGTCGAGCAGTACTTC	-	TRBV6-2/TRBV6-3	TRBJ2-7	-	14
CASTTGKQPQHF	TGTGCCAGCACGACGGGGAAACAGCCCCAGCATTTT	medium-sized	TRBV6-1	TRBJ1-5	-	12
CASSQDQPSGVGEQYF	TGTGCCAGCAGCCAAGACCAGCCTAGCGGGGTGGGCGAGCAGTACTTC	many	TRBV4-2	TRBJ2-7	TRBD2	16
CASSYARGSYEQYF	TGTGCCAGCAGTTATGCTAGGGGGAGCTACGAGCAGTACTTC	-	TRBV12-3/TRBV12-4	TRBJ2-7	-	14
CASNPQGLAQETQYF	TGTGCCAGCAACCCCCAGGGTTTGGCCCAAGAGACCCAGTACTTC	many	TRBV6-1	TRBJ2-5	-	15
CASSLEQQGYNEQFF	TGTGCCAGCAGCTTAGAACAGCAGGGCTACAATGAGCAGTTCTTC	many	TRBV11-2	TRBJ2-1	-	15
CASSPGQRAEAFF	TGTGCCAGCTCACCCGGACAGCGGGCTGAAGCTTTCTTT	many	TRBV18	TRBJ1-1	-	13
CASSQQAGGGKQYF	TGTGCCAGCAGCCAACAAGCGGGAGGGGGCAAGCAGTACTTC	few	TRBV3-1	TRBJ2-7	TRBD2	14
CASSLWGLDPTDTQYF	TGCGCCAGCAGCTTGTGGGGACTAGATCCCACAGATACGCAGTATTTT	many	TRBV5-1	TRBJ2-3	TRBD2	16
CASTETLNRKQYF	TGTGCCAGCACCGAAACATTAAACAGGAAGCAGTACTTC	many	TRBV12-3/TRBV12-4	TRBJ2-7	-	13
CASNRPGSYEQYF	TGTGCCAGCAATCGGCCAGGGTCCTACGAGCAGTACTTC	-	TRBV6-1	TRBJ2-7	-	13
CASTSKVRVGANVLTF	TGTGCCAGTACCTCTAAGGTCAGGGTTGGGGCCAACGTCCTGACTTTC	few	TRBV19	TRBJ2-6	-	16
CATSRDQLLAPGQENEKLFF	TGTGCCACCAGCAGAGATCAACTCTTAGCCCCGGGACAGGAGAATGAAAAACTGTTTTTT	many	TRBV15	TRBJ1-4	TRBD1	20
CASSDYTGKAGELFF	TGTGCCAGCAGTGACTATACAGGGAAGGCCGGGGAGCTGTTTTTT	many	TRBV2	TRBJ2-2	-	15
CSSRVGNTIYF	TGCAGCTCACGGGTTGGAAACACCATATATTTT	few	TRBV20-1	TRBJ1-3	-	11
CASSYGTGSGELFF	TGTGCCAGCAGTTACGGGACAGGGTCCGGGGAGCTGTTTTTT	medium-sized	TRBV27	TRBJ2-2	TRBD1	14
CARSQEWDGNEQFF	TGTGCCAGGAGCCAGGAGTGGGACGGGAATGAGCAGTTCTTC	-	TRBV3-1	TRBJ2-1	-	14
CASSEYRGSLQYF	TGTGCCAGCAGTGAATACAGGGGATCCTTGCAGTATTTT	-	TRBV6-4	TRBJ2-3	TRBD1	13
CASSLTSGSEGDTQYF	TGTGCCAGCAGTTTAACTAGCGGGAGCGAAGGAGATACGCAGTATTTT	few	TRBV6-5	TRBJ2-3	TRBD2	16
CASLPRSGSRETQYF	TGTGCCAGCTTACCTAGAAGCGGGAGTCGAGAGACCCAGTACTTC	-	TRBV18	TRBJ2-5	TRBD2	15
CASSLTATTDTQYF	TGCGCCAGCAGCCTGACAGCAACGACAGATACGCAGTATTTT	many	TRBV5-1	TRBJ2-3	-	14
CATSALGTDTQYF	TGTGCCACCAGTGCTCTGGGTACAGATACGCAGTATTTT	many	TRBV24-1	TRBJ2-3	-	13
CASKDQSSYNEQFF	TGCGCCAGCAAAGATCAGAGCTCCTACAATGAGCAGTTCTTC	few	TRBV5-1	TRBJ2-1	-	14
CASSGQGVYEQYF	TGTGCCAGCAGCGGACAGGGGGTCTACGAGCAGTACTTC	medium-sized	TRBV12-3/TRBV12-4	TRBJ2-7	TRBD1	13
CASSMGPTNTGELFF	TGTGCCAGTAGTATGGGACCTACGAACACCGGGGAGCTGTTTTTT	-	TRBV19	TRBJ2-2	-	15
CATSKTGFAPNEQFF	TGTGCCACCAGCAAGACAGGGTTCGCTCCCAATGAGCAGTTCTTC	few	TRBV15	TRBJ2-1	TRBD1	15